This note documents a single TCR beta chain sequence. The antigen is undetermined. At the time of sampling, donors were nominally healthy, though unrecorded immune exposures were likely. This entry belongs to a study of cytomegalovirus exposure and HLA in healthy donors. Primers: 60 Vbeta forward and 13 Jbeta reverse. Only in-frame clones appear in the TCRdb table, and some are missing; sequencing was by immunoSEQ multiplex PCR. The sample contains about 160,000 clones, under 80% of which appear only once. Findings and caveats of the study: A later analysis associated some 16,000 TCR beta sequences with HLA alleles at a 0.05 false discovery rate. When analyzed later, a missense DCLRE1C variant was found to be linked to TCR beta V- and J-gene trimming. CMV serostatus was the sole immune exposure data available.

From germline, CDR1 is SGHAT and CDR2 FQNNGV. Trimming left V 4 bases short and J 9 bases short, with 16 bases between. The CDR3 totals 14 residues. The rearrangement uses TRBV11-2 and TRBJ2-1; tentative D call: TRBD1 (6 bases). The origin of this receptor is a female donor in good health and CMV-seronegative. Input material: PBMCs. The CDR3 nucleotides read TGTGCCAGCAGCTCATGGAAAAACAGGGTTGAGCAGTTCTTC. Translated, it gives CASSSWKNRVEQFF.